Listed here are 19 T cell receptor beta chains from one sample, sequenced in a study of CXCR3-negative and CXCR3-positive naive CD8 T cells (dated by TCRdb to the late 2010s). What the work shows at the level of the full study, not this receptor alone: Compared with CXCR3-negative naive cells, CXCR3-positive naive cells had TRB CDR3s with higher hydrophobicity (lower Kidera factor 4), lower energy, and higher strength and volume indices.

Sequencing was carried out with a NextSeq 550. The Human TCR Profiling Kit (MiLaboratory) was used to prepare UMI-labeled 5' RACE TRB cDNA libraries. TCRdb reprocessed the reads, reporting each CDR3 protein sequence once and no DNA. The sample's records list approximately 59,000 distinct CDR3 sequences. The top ten clones comprise approximately 0.76% of the sample. These receptors' targets are unknown. The source material was naive CXCR3+ CD8+ T cells from blood. Read against the paper, the sample's cell subset or site label means: CD45RO-CCR7+CD27+CD95- naive CD8+ T cells expressing CXCR3 (TNR3+). The receptors here all came from a human donor in good health. Some clones in this sample may be carry-over from other donors' samples.

This chain uses TRBV20-1 with TRBJ1-2. The CDR3 extends over 14 amino acids. CDR1 is DFQATT and CDR2 is SNEGSKA in the germline V gene (reference sequence). The CDR3 here is CSARDRPTVDGYTF.

This rearrangement joins TRBV27 to TRBJ1-2. The CDR3 contains 15 residues. Per germline, CDR1 MNHEY and CDR2 SMNVEV (reference sequence). The CDR3 reads CASSLLGQPNYGYTF.

This rearrangement joins TRBV29-1 to TRBJ1-2; no DNA is available, so the TRBD1 call from TCRdb remains unchecked. Germline assignment: CDR1 SQVTM and CDR2 ANQGSEA. The CDR3 totals 13 residues. CDR3: CSVASEGNYGYTF.

This chain joins TRBV4-1 and TRBJ1-1. This CDR3 contains 15 residues. Per germline, CDR1 MGHRA and CDR2 YSYEKL. The CDR3 spells CASSQGGWANTEAFF.

The chain recombines TRBV20-1 with TRBJ2-3; TCRdb calls TRBD1, which cannot be checked without DNA. CDR1 is DFQATT, CDR2 SNEGSKA, per germline (reference sequence). CDR3 length: 14 residues. CDR3 amino acids: CSAPRRRDEGTQYF.

This chain links TRBV29-1 with TRBJ1-2; without DNA, the TCRdb call of TRBD1 cannot be checked. Germline assignment: CDR1 SQVTM and CDR2 ANQGSEA. The CDR3 runs to 15 residues. This CDR3 is CSVDDYSRQTYGYTF.

CDR3 in amino acids: CSVENRVGNTIYF. The chain employs TRBV29-1 and TRBJ1-3; TCRdb reports TRBD1, a call that lacks DNA to check it against. This CDR3 region has 13 residues. The germline CDR1 and CDR2 sequences are SQVTM and ANQGSEA.

The chain recombines TRBV14 with TRBJ2-2. Germline CDR1 reads SGHDN; CDR2 reads FVKESK. This CDR3 region has 16 residues. This CDR3 reads CASSQDAYSSAGQLFF.

The rearrangement uses TRBV23-1 and TRBJ1-1; TCRdb's D call, TRBD1, is unchecked because there is no DNA. TRBV23-1 has ORF status, its function being uncertain. The CDR3 runs 15 residues. CDR3 sequence: CASSQSQQANNEAFF.

The chain recombines TRBV7-3 with TRBJ2-1; lacking DNA, the TRBD2 call made by TCRdb goes unchecked. From germline, CDR1 is SGHTA and CDR2 FQGTGA. The CDR3 length is 16 residues. The CDR3 loop is CASSLMLAGGLNEQFF.

The V call is TRBV2, the J call TRBJ2-7. The CDR3 consists of 15 residues. Germline CDR1 is SNHLY and CDR2 is FYNNEI. Here the CDR3 reads CASSELYRRSYEQYF. The complete variable domain, with remaining parts taken from reference TRBV2 and TRBJ2-7, reads EPEVTQTPSHQVTQMGQEVILRCVPISNHLYFYWYRQILGQKVEFLVSFYNNEISEKSEIFDDQFSVERPDGSNFTLKIRSTKLEDSAMYFCASSELYRRSYEQYFGPGTRLTVT.

V usage is TRBV11-1 and J usage is TRBJ2-7; TCRdb indicates TRBD1, and absent DNA this call remains unverified. The CDR3 loop spans 13 amino acids. Germline loops: CDR1 SGHAT, CDR2 FQDESV (reference sequence). CDR3 residues: CASSELRTGKQYF.

The chain has TRBV29-1 and TRBJ2-1; TCRdb's D call, TRBD2, is unchecked because there is no DNA. The germline V gene has CDR1 SQVTM and CDR2 ANQGSEA. This CDR3 contains 14 residues. CDR3 loop: CSGVESSPGNEQFF.

The chain links TRBV7-2 to TRBJ2-3; no DNA is available, so the TRBD2 call from TCRdb remains unchecked. Per the germline V gene, CDR1 is SGHTA and CDR2 is FQGNSA. This CDR3 comprises 15 residues. CDR3 sequence: CASTLTGGGTDTQYF.

The chain joins TRBV20-1 to TRBJ2-3; TCRdb's assignment of TRBD2 cannot be checked, as there is no DNA. This CDR3 is 18 amino acids long. Germline-derived CDR1 and CDR2 are DFQATT and SNEGSKA (reference sequence). CDR3 protein: CSAPSLSGGAGGTDTQYF.

The chain is built from TRBV12-3 or TRBV12-4 and TRBJ2-3; the D gene TCRdb calls, TRBD1, cannot be checked with no DNA. CDR3 length: 13 residues. CDR3 loop: CASGRGLVDTQYF.

The V and J genes are TRBV20-1 and TRBJ1-1; the D call of TRBD1 rests on TCRdb alone, since no DNA is present to check it. CDR3 length: 12 amino acids. In germline, CDR1 is DFQATT, CDR2 SNEGSKA (reference sequence). CDR3 sequence reads: CSAPRGSAEAFF.

The V gene is TRBV7-9, the J gene TRBJ1-3; the TCRdb D gene call, TRBD1, has no DNA to confirm it. Germline V gene lookup returns CDR1 SEHNR and CDR2 FQNEAQ (reference sequence). The CDR3 extends over 16 amino acids. The CDR3 loop reads CASSSGDRSSGNTIYF.

The genes are TRBV7-8 and TRBJ2-7; as DNA is missing, the TRBD1 call by TCRdb cannot be tested. Germline CDR1 reads SGHVS; CDR2 reads FQNEAQ. This CDR3 is 16 amino acids long. This CDR3 is CASSTDRGASSYEQYF.